The sequence of this TCR beta chain was determined in a study of response to subunit inactivated influenza vaccine listed by TCRdb under 2018. Notes on the research overall: The study used deep quantitative T cell receptor repertoire profiling to track responses to a trivalent subunit inactivated influenza vaccine. Here is what the overall study found, with its caveats: The authors proposed that each seasonal influenza vaccination may bring in only a limited number of new T cells.

The library was generated by RT-PCR. Sequenced on an Illumina HiSeq 2500. In TCRdb, the public reads were trimmed at Q25 with fastp and aligned with MiXCR, with productive beta chains retained. All rows with the same CDR3 protein become a single entry with the most common DNA and genes. This sample is represented by a few hundred thousand distinct CDR3 sequences; 13% to 15% of them were singletons. The top ten clonotypes cover over 8.5% of the sample. In regard to this clonotype: The antigen this receptor binds is unknown. Base-call qualities are not available, and no considerably larger clone is one nucleotide away.

Reading the germline V gene (reference sequence) gives CDR1 LNHNV and CDR2 YYDKDF. Trimming removed 5 bases from V and 2 bases from J; the gene matches leave 6 bases unexplained. From its cysteine to its phenylalanine, the CDR3 spans 15 amino acids. Kept here is only the CDR3 DNA, which spans 45 bases and is read in frame from base 1. This sample comprised PBMCs from blood, obtained 11 to 12 days after vaccination. The chain was built from TRBV15 and TRBJ2-1; TRBD2 agrees with 7 junctional bases. The clonotype was recovered from a man aged 45-65 years who received an inactivated influenza vaccine. Donor details come from another sample of the same person, matched by shared clones. The CDR3 reads CATSGKAGTYNEQFF. In nucleotides, the sequence is TGTGCCACCAGCGGTAAAGCGGGAACCTACAATGAGCAGTTCTTC.